This passage covers 26 T cell receptor beta chains from one sample sequenced in a study of blood T cell repertoires in COVID-19. TCRdb keeps only in-frame clones here, not all; method: immunoSEQ multiplex PCR. The sample gives under 300,000 clones, 88% of which show up once; 3% is in the top ten. Input material: PBMCs or T cells enriched from blood (not recorded which). All receptors come from a woman aged 45-59 years who had recovered from COVID-19.

V is TRBV27 and J is TRBJ2-5; D is undetermined. CDR3 length: 13 residues. V lost 6 bases and J lost 5, with 13 bases in between. Germline V gene sequence: CDR1 MNHEY, CDR2 SMNVEV (reference sequence). For the CDR3, the DNA is TGTGCCAGCAGCCCTACTGACTGGGAGACCCAGTACTTC. This translates into CASSPTDWETQYF.

The chain recombines TRBV7-2 with TRBJ2-4; D might be TRBD1 (6 bases). V was clipped by 5 bases and J by 0 bases, with 17 bases between them. CDR3 size: 17 residues. Per germline, CDR1 SGHTA and CDR2 FQGNSA. The CDR3 nucleotides read TGTGCCAGCAGCGAACCGCCGGACAGTCTAGCCAAAAACATTCAGTACTTC. Its protein is CASSEPPDSLAKNIQYF.

CDR3 sequence: CASSLARSLAGGTDTQYF. The CDR3 DNA sequence: TGTGCCAGCAGCTTAGCTCGGTCGCTAGCGGGAGGCACAGATACGCAGTATTTT. The chain couples TRBV7-2 to TRBJ2-3; 10 nucleotides line up with TRBD2. V gave up 0 bases and J gave up 1 base; unmatched junction bases: 7. In germline, CDR1 is SGHTA, CDR2 FQGNSA. The CDR3 is 18 residues long.

Here the CDR3 DNA reads TGTGCCAGCAGCGGCCGGGACAGGGGGTTCCATGGCTACACCTTC. Translated: CASSGRDRGFHGYTF. This chain uses TRBV6-5 with TRBJ1-2; 11 nucleotides align to TRBD1. The CDR3 contains 15 residues. V was pared by 6 bases and J by 6 bases, with 9 bases of the junction left unmatched. In germline, CDR1 is MNHEY, CDR2 SVGAGI.

This clone occurred once. This chain uses TRBV5-6 with TRBJ1-2, with D unclear. The CDR3 is made up of 14 amino acids. V dropped 4 bases and J dropped 1 base, with 11 bases sitting between them. Germline-derived CDR1 and CDR2 are SGHDT and YYEEEE. DNA of the CDR3: TGTGCCAGCAGCCTCGGGAACAATAACTATGGCTACACCTTC. Translated: CASSLGNNNYGYTF. Full variable domain (rest looked up from reference TRBV5-6 and TRBJ1-2): DAGVTQSPTHLIKTRGQQVTLRCSPKSGHDTVSWYQQALGQGPQFIFQYYEEEERQRGNFPDRFSGHQFPNYSSELNVNALLLGDSALYLCASSLGNNNYGYTFGSGTRLTVV.

The V and J genes are TRBV7-2 and TRBJ1-3; TRBD1 matches 7 bases. This CDR3 is built from 17 residues. The J segment lost 0 bases and the V segment lost 2 bases, leaving 7 bases of the junction unmatched. CDR1 is SGHTA, CDR2 FQGNSA, per germline. The CDR3 DNA reads as TGTGCCAGCAGCTTACTAGGGACAGCCTTCTCTGGAAACACCATATATTTT. It yields the protein CASSLLGTAFSGNTIYF.

This chain joins TRBV6-6 and TRBJ2-1; D unclear. V dropped 2 bases and J dropped 10 bases, with 12 bases sitting between them. CDR1 is MNHNY, CDR2 SVGAGI, per germline (reference sequence). The CDR3 has 13 amino acids. CDR3 bases: TGTGCCAGCAGTTACGCCCCCCCTAGGGAGCAGTTCTTC. Encoded protein: CASSYAPPREQFF.

This chain links TRBV5-8 with TRBJ2-5, with TRBD2 matching over 7 bases. From germline, CDR1 is SGHTS and CDR2 YDEGEE. The CDR3 length is 16 residues. V trimming: 4 bases; J trimming: 1 base; junction bases outside the gene matches: 10. The CDR3 spells CASSRGSGGFQETQYF. For the CDR3, the DNA is TGTGCCAGCAGCCGCGGCTCCGGGGGGTTCCAAGAGACCCAGTACTTC.

V gene TRBV2 combines with J gene TRBJ2-1; 8 nucleotides align to TRBD2. Germline CDR1 reads SNHLY; CDR2 reads FYNNEI. CDR3 length: 17 amino acids. J gave up 4 bases and V 8 bases, and 16 bases lay outside the gene matches. The CDR3, as DNA: TGTGCCAGCGGAGGAGGGCTCGGGCGGGGGGAATACAATGAGCAGTTCTTC. Protein: CASGGGLGRGEYNEQFF.

The chain recombines TRBV28 with TRBJ1-2; 9 nucleotides line up with TRBD1. The CDR3 covers 17 residues. From germline, CDR1 is MDHEN and CDR2 SYDVKM. The ends lost 8 bases at V and 8 bases at J; junction bases unmatched: 21. The CDR3 nucleotides are TGTGCCAGCTCCAAGGAGGGAGCACAGGGGGCAGTAGGAGGCTACACCTTC. This gives the protein CASSKEGAQGAVGGYTF.

The genes are TRBV7-9 and TRBJ1-4; maybe TRBD1 (5 bases). Germline CDR1 and CDR2: SEHNR and FQNEAQ (reference sequence). The CDR3 is 19 residues long. Trimming removed 8 bases from V and 4 bases from J, with 29 bases in between. For the CDR3, the DNA is TGTGCCAGCTCCCTTGGCCAGGTTGGGTCGGTGGGGCGTAATGAAAAACTGTTTTTT. This sequence encodes CASSLGQVGSVGRNEKLFF.

V usage is TRBV7-2 and J usage is TRBJ2-2, with D possibly matching TRBD1 (6 bases). Germline V CDR1 and CDR2: SGHTA, FQGNSA. V lost 5 bases to trimming and J lost 4 bases, with 17 bases between them. The CDR3 loop spans 16 amino acids. The CDR3 coding sequence is TGTGCCAGCAGCGAGACCTCGACAGGCTCCACCGGGGAGCTGTTTTTT. The encoded protein is CASSETSTGSTGELFF.

The chain uses TRBV7-6 and TRBJ1-2; a weak D match, TRBD1 (5 bases). This CDR3 has 13 residues. The V end lost 5 bases, the J end lost 2 bases, and 9 bases lay between the germline ends. CDR1 is SGHVS, CDR2 FNYEAQ, per germline. CDR3 amino acids: CASSPRGNYGYTF. DNA of the CDR3: TGTGCCAGCAGCCCCCGGGGGAACTATGGCTACACCTTC.

This clone was recorded a few times. This chain links TRBV6-1 with TRBJ1-5; no firm D call. Germline loops: CDR1 MNHNS, CDR2 SASEGT. The ends were cut back, 1 base at V and 6 bases at J, with 13 bases in the middle. CDR3 length: 15 residues. This CDR3 reads CASSEVLGEGQPQHF. CDR3 sequence (DNA): TGTGCCAGCAGTGAAGTTTTGGGAGAAGGTCAGCCCCAGCATTTT.

The chain uses TRBV4-2 and TRBJ2-1, with D possibly being TRBD2 (6 bases). Germline lookup yields CDR1 LGHNA and CDR2 YNFKEQ. The CDR3 length is 15 residues. V lost 6 bases, J lost 0 bases, and 12 bases lay in between. In DNA, the CDR3 is TGTGCCAGCAGTCTAGCGACGAGCTCCTACAATGAGCAGTTCTTC. Translated, it gives CASSLATSSYNEQFF.

The chain employs TRBV7-2 and TRBJ2-5; TRBD2 aligns across 8 bases. V shed 0 bases, J shed 5 bases, and the junction held 5 bases outside the gene matches. Germline V lookup: CDR1 SGHTA, CDR2 FQGNSA. This CDR3 is 15 amino acids long. CDR3 sequence: CASSLAVTSDETQYF. CDR3 bases: TGTGCCAGCAGCTTAGCGGTGACTAGCGACGAGACCCAGTACTTC.

The V gene is TRBV5-1, the J gene TRBJ2-3; perhaps TRBD2 as D (6 bases). V was pared by 7 bases and J by 3 bases, with 18 bases between. Germline assignment: CDR1 SGHRS and CDR2 YFSETQ. The CDR3 runs to 15 residues. The CDR3 spells CASGRLAQATDTQYF. CDR3 nucleotide sequence: TGCGCCAGCGGGCGGCTAGCGCAGGCTACAGATACGCAGTATTTT.

This rearrangement joins TRBV27 to TRBJ1-1, with 8 bases matching TRBD1. V shed 7 bases and J 0 bases; nucleotides not matched to a gene: 4. CDR1 MNHEY and CDR2 SMNVEV come from the germline V gene (reference sequence). This CDR3 spans 14 amino acids. CDR3 sequence (DNA): TGTGCCAGCAATCGACAGGGGCTGAACACTGAAGCTTTCTTT. Translated: CASNRQGLNTEAFF.

V and J are TRBV2 and TRBJ2-1; possibly TRBD1 for D (5 bases). V gave up 0 bases and J gave up 8 bases, with 17 bases separating them. Germline V gives CDR1 SNHLY, CDR2 FYNNEI. The CDR3 runs to 16 residues. The CDR3 coding sequence is TGTGCCAGCAGTGAAGCCGGTAGGGCAGGGCTGGATGAGCAGTTCTTC. This sequence encodes CASSEAGRAGLDEQFF.

CDR3 sequence reads: CASSLGGNQETQYF. CDR3 coding DNA: TGTGCCAGCAGCTTGGGAGGGAACCAAGAGACCCAGTACTTC. This chain uses TRBV5-4 with TRBJ2-5; TRBD2 might be the D (5 bases). V was cut by 0 bases and J by 0 bases, with 6 bases left in between. CDR1 and CDR2 (germline): SGHNT, YYREEE (reference sequence). CDR3 length equals 14 residues. The entire variable domain, with the rest obtained from reference TRBV5-4 and TRBJ2-5, is as follows: ETGVTQSPTHLIKTRGQQVTLRCSSQSGHNTVSWYQQALGQGPQFIFQYYREEENGRGNFPPRFSGLQFPNYSSELNVNALELDDSALYLCASSLGGNQETQYFGPGTRLLVL.

The rearrangement uses TRBV6-2 or TRBV6-3 and TRBJ2-1; maybe TRBD1 (6 bases). The V end lost 2 bases, the J end lost 1 base, and 9 bases lay between the germline ends. CDR3 length: 15 residues. CDR1 and CDR2 from the germline V gene are MNHEY and SVGEGT. DNA for the CDR3: TGTGCCAGCAGTTACGTGCAGGGGTCCTACAATGAGCAGTTCTTC. The encoded protein is CASSYVQGSYNEQFF.

The V gene is TRBV20-1, the J gene TRBJ2-1; no firm D call. The CDR3 length is 13 residues. Germline CDR1 reads DFQATT; CDR2 reads SNEGSKA (reference sequence). Deletions cut 3 bases from V and 7 bases from J, with 13 bases between. CDR3 sequence (DNA): TGCAGTGCTAGTCTGGCGGTTTCGAATGAGCAGTTCTTC. It translates to CSASLAVSNEQFF.

The chain is built from TRBV19 and TRBJ2-7; 7 bases match TRBD2. Unmatched junction bases numbered 6, after V lost 1 base and J lost 3 bases. Germline V lookup: CDR1 LNHDA, CDR2 SQIVND (reference sequence). The CDR3 spans 15 residues. CDR3 sequence: CASSIGGGSGYEQYF. CDR3 nucleotides: TGTGCCAGTAGTATAGGCGGCGGGAGTGGCTACGAGCAGTACTTC.

The chain couples TRBV28 to TRBJ1-6, with TRBD1 matching over 7 bases. CDR3 length: 15 amino acids. With V trimmed by 4 bases and J by 1 base, 1 base remained unmatched. Germline V gives CDR1 MDHEN, CDR2 SYDVKM. DNA for the CDR3: TGTGCCAGCAGTTCGGGACAGTCCTATAATTCACCCCTCCACTTT. Translating gives CASSSGQSYNSPLHF.

The chain recombines TRBV6-5 with TRBJ1-6; D is unclear. Germline CDR1 MNHEY, CDR2 SVGAGI. Trimming cost V 5 bases and J 9 bases, with 14 bases left between them. There are 14 residues in the CDR3. For the CDR3, the DNA is TGTGCCAGCAGTAAACCGTCCACGAGTTCACCCCTCCACTTT. Residues: CASSKPSTSSPLHF.

The chain uses TRBV24-1 and TRBJ1-2; D unresolved. Trimming stripped 3 bases from V and 0 bases from J, with 10 bases between. Germline loops: CDR1 KGHDR, CDR2 SFDVKD. This CDR3 is built from 15 residues. CDR3: CATSDTAAANYGYTF. The CDR3 bases are TGTGCCACCAGTGATACGGCGGCAGCTAACTATGGCTACACCTTC.